The 2 T cell receptor beta chains listed next were all sequenced from one sample in a study of T cell responses to AZD1222 COVID-19 vaccine. TCRdb keeps only in-frame clones here, not all; method: immunoSEQ multiplex PCR. The sample lists under 100,000 clones; 89% were seen once. The sample was peripheral blood, taken 28 days after the second AZD1222 dose. These receptors came from an adult who received the AZD1222 COVID-19 vaccine.

The rearrangement uses TRBV11-2 and TRBJ1-1; D gene unclear. Germline lookup yields CDR1 SGHAT and CDR2 FQNNGV. The length of the CDR3 is 11 residues. Trimming removed 3 bases at V and 6 bases at J, with 5 bases between. As DNA, the CDR3 is TGTGCCAGCAGCTTTGCCCCTGAAGCTTTCTTT. It is translated as CASSFAPEAFF.

This clone came up a few times. CDR3 in DNA: TGTGCCAGCAGCGACAGGGTTTATGGCTACACCTTC. This codes for CASSDRVYGYTF. The chain carries TRBV11-2 and TRBJ1-2, with 7 bases lining up with TRBD1. V lost 5 bases to trimming and J lost 5 bases; unmatched junction nucleotides: 2. In germline, CDR1 is SGHAT, CDR2 FQNNGV. The CDR3 consists of 12 residues. Using reference TRBV11-2 and TRBJ1-2 for the parts outside the CDR3, the full variable domain is EAGVAQSPRYKIIEKRQSVAFWCNPISGHATLYWYQQILGQGPKLLIQFQNNGVVDDSQLPKDRFSAERLKGVDSTLKIQPAKLEDSAVYLCASSDRVYGYTFGSGTRLTVV.